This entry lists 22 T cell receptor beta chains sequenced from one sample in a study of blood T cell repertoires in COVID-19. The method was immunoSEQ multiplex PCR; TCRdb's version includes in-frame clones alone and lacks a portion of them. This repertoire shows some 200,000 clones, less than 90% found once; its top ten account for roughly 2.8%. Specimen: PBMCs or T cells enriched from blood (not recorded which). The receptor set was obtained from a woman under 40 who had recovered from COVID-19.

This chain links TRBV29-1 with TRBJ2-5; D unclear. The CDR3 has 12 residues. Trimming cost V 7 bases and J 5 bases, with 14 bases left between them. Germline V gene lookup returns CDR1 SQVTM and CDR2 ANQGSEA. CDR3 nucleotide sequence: TGCAGCGCCCAGACTGAGAGGGAGACCCAGTACTTC. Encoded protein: CSAQTERETQYF.

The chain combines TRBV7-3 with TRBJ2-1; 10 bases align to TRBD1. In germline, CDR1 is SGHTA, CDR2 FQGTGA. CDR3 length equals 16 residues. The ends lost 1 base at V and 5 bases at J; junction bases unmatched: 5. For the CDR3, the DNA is TGTGCCAGCAGCTTAAAATCGGGACAGGGGAACAATGAGCAGTTCTTC. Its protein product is CASSLKSGQGNNEQFF. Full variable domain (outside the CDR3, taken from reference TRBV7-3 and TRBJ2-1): GAGVSQTPSNKVTEKGKYVELRCDPISGHTALYWYRQSLGQGPEFLIYFQGTGAADDSGLPNDRFFAVRPEGSVSTLKIQRTERGDSAVYLCASSLKSGQGNNEQFFGPGTRLTVL.

CDR3 nucleotide sequence: TGTGCCAGCAGCCCTAGCAGCGGTCACACTGAAGCTTTCTTT. Translating it yields CASSPSSGHTEAFF. This chain connects TRBV7-9 to TRBJ1-1; D is unclear. Germline CDR1 SEHNR, CDR2 FQNEAQ (reference sequence). With 5 bases removed from V and 3 bases from J, the gap between germline ends came to 13 bases. The CDR3 extends over 14 amino acids.

CDR3 residues: CASRKGETDTQYF. The CDR3 coding sequence is TGTGCCAGCAGAAAGGGGGAAACCGATACGCAGTATTTT. The chain couples TRBV7-3 to TRBJ2-3, with a weak D call TRBD1 (6 bases). CDR3 length: 13 amino acids. V lost 6 bases, J lost 6 bases, and 13 bases lay in between. CDR1 is SGHTA and CDR2 is FQGTGA in the germline V gene.

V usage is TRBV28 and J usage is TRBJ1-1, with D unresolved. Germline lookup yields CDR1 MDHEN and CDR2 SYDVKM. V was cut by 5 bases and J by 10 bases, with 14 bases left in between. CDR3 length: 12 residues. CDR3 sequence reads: CASSPLLVGAFF. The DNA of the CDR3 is TGTGCCAGCAGTCCCCTCCTAGTTGGAGCTTTCTTT. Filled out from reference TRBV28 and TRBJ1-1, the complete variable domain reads DVKVTQSSRYLVKRTGEKVFLECVQDMDHENMFWYRQDPGLGLRLIYFSYDVKMKEKGDIPEGYSVSREKKERFSLILESASTNQTSMYLCASSPLLVGAFFGQGTRLTVV.

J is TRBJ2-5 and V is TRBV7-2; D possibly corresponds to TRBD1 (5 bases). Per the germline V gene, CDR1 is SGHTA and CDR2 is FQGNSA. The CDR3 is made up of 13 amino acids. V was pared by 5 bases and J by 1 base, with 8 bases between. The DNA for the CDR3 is TGTGCCAGCAGCAGGGGCCTCCAAGAGACCCAGTACTTC. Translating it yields CASSRGLQETQYF.

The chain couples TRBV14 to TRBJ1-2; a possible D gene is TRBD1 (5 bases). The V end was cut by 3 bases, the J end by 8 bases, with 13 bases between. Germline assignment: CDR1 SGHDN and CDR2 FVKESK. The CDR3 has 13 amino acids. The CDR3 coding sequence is TGTGCCAGCAGCCAGGGCAGGGCGAGCGGCTACACCTTC. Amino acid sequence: CASSQGRASGYTF.

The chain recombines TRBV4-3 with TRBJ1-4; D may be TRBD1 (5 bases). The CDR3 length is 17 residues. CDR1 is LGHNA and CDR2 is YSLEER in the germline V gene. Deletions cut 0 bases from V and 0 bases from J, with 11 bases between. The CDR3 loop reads CASSQDVGGPTNEKLFF. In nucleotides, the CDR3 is TGCGCCAGCAGCCAAGACGTGGGGGGACCAACTAATGAAAAACTGTTTTTT.

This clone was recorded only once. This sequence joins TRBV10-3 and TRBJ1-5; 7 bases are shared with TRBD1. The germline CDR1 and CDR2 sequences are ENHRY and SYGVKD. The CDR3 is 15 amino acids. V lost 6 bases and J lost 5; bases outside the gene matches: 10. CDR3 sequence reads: CAISLQGRLYQPQHF. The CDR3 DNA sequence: TGTGCCATCAGCTTACAGGGGAGGCTCTATCAGCCCCAGCATTTT.

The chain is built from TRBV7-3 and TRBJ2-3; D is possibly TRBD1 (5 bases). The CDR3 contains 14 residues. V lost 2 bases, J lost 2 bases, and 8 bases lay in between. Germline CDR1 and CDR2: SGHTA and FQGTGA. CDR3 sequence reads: CASSLGRDTDTQYF. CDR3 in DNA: TGTGCCAGCAGCTTAGGCAGGGACACAGATACGCAGTATTTT.

The CDR3 loop is CAISARVGNSPLHF. The CDR3 nucleotides are TGTGCCATCAGTGCCAGGGTGGGAAATTCACCCCTCCACTTT. The chain uses TRBV10-3 and TRBJ1-6; D is perhaps TRBD1 (5 bases). The V end lost 4 bases, the J end lost 7 bases, and 11 bases lay between the germline ends. Germline CDR1 reads ENHRY; CDR2 reads SYGVKD. CDR3 size: 14 residues.

The CDR3 coding sequence is TGTGCCAGCAGCGAGGGAGACAGGACCCCCTCTGGAAACACCATATATTTT. This gives the protein CASSEGDRTPSGNTIYF. The V call is TRBV9, the J call TRBJ1-3, with D possibly being TRBD1 (6 bases). Germline V gene data show CDR1 as SGDLS and CDR2 as YYNGEE. This CDR3 has 17 residues. Trimming removed 3 bases at V and 0 bases at J, with 16 bases between.

CDR3 sequence reads: CASSQGPGLGQETQYF. For the CDR3, the DNA is TGTGCCAGCAGCCAGGGCCCGGGACTAGGACAAGAGACCCAGTACTTC. This rearrangement joins TRBV3-1 (or the pseudogene TRBV3-2) to TRBJ2-5; 8 nucleotides agree with TRBD2. The V gene end was trimmed by 3 bases and the J gene end by 2 bases; junction bases not matched to a gene: 8. CDR1 LGHDT and CDR2 YNNKEL come from the germline V gene (reference sequence). The CDR3 loop spans 16 amino acids.

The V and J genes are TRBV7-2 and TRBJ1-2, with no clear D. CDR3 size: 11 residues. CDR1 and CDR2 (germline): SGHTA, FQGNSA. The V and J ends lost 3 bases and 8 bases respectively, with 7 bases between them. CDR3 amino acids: CASSFSGGYTF. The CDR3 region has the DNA TGTGCCAGCAGCTTTAGCGGCGGCTACACCTTC.

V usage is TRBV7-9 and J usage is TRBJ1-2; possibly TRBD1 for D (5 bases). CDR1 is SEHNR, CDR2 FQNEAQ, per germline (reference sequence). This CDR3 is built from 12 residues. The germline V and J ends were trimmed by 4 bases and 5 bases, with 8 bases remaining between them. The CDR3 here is CASSSGIYGYTF. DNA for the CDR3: TGTGCCAGCAGCTCAGGGATATATGGCTACACCTTC. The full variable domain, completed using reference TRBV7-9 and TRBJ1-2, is DTGVSQNPRHKITKRGQNVTFRCDPISEHNRLYWYRQTLGQGPEFLTYFQNEAQLEKSRLLSDRFSAERPKGSFSTLEIQRTEQGDSAMYLCASSSGIYGYTFGSGTRLTVV.

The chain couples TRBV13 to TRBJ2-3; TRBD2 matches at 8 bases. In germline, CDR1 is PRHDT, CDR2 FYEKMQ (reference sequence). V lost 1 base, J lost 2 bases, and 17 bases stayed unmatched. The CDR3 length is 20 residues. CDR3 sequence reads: CASSLAVRGGASGPTDTQYF. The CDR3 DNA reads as TGTGCCAGCAGCTTAGCTGTTCGGGGGGGGGCGTCTGGTCCCACAGATACGCAGTATTTT.

The CDR3 is CASSPTGTEARFEAFF. In DNA, the CDR3 is TGTGCCAGCAGCCCTACCGGGACAGAGGCTAGATTTGAAGCTTTCTTT. The chain uses TRBV6-2 or TRBV6-3 and TRBJ1-1, with 7 positions matching TRBD1. This CDR3 is built from 16 residues. The germline V gene encodes CDR1 MNHEY and CDR2 SVGEGT. Trimming removed 6 bases from V and 7 bases from J; junction bases left unmatched: 17.

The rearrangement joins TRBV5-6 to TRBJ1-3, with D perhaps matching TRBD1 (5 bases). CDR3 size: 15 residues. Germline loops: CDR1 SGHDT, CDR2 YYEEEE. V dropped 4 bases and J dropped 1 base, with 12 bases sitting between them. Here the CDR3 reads CASSRLQGSGNTIYF. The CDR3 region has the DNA TGTGCCAGCAGCAGACTCCAGGGTTCTGGAAACACCATATATTTT.

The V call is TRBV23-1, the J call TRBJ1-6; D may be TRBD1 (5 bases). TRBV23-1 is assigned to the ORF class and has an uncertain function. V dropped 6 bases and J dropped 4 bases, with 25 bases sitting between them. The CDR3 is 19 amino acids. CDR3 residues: CASSRKLSQGEGYNSPLHF. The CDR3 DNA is TGCGCCAGCAGCCGAAAATTATCGCAGGGCGAAGGTTATAATTCACCCCTCCACTTT.

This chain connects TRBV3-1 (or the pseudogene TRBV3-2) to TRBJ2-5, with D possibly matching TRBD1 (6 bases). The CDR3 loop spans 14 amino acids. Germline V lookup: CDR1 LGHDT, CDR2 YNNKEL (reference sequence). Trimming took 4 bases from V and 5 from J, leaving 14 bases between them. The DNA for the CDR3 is TGTGCCAGCAGCCCCATACAGGGTTATGAGACCCAGTACTTC. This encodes CASSPIQGYETQYF.

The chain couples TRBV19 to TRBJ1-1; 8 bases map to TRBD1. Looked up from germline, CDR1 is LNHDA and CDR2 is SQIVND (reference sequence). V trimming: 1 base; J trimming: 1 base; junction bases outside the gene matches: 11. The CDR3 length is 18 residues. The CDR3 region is CASSIVPGQGLPNTEAFF. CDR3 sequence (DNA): TGTGCCAGTAGTATAGTCCCCGGACAGGGCCTACCGAACACTGAAGCTTTCTTT. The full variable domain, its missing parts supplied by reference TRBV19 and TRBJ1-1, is DGGITQSPKYLFRKEGQNVTLSCEQNLNHDAMYWYRQDPGQGLRLIYYSQIVNDFQKGDIAEGYSVSREKKESFPLTVTSAQKNPTAFYLCASSIVPGQGLPNTEAFFGQGTRLTVV.

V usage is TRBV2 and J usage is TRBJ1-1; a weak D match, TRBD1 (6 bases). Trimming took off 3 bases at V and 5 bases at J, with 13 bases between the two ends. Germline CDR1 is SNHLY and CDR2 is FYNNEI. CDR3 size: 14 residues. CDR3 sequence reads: CASSEYRAGTEAFF. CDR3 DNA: TGTGCCAGCAGTGAGTACAGGGCTGGTACTGAAGCTTTCTTT.